Listed below are T cell receptor beta chains from one sample, sequenced in a study of T cells in Graves' hyperthyroidism and ophthalmopathy. TCRdb reprocessed the multiplex PCR reads with MiXCR, giving one entry per CDR3 protein. Of approximately 400,000 distinct CDR3 sequences listed, 15% to 19% are singletons. Sequencing was performed on blood. These receptors all come from a woman in her late teens or twenties with Graves' hyperthyroidism. Both conserved end residues are part of each CDR3. The D gene is left open where the match is weak. Clone size is given for some rows only: seen once, a few or many times, or a class if the clone is expanded.

>TRBV10-3|many|NA|TRBJ2-7
TGTGCCATCAGTGGAGGAGAGGGCGGCGAGCAGTACTTC
CAISGGEGGEQYF
>TRBV30|many|NA|TRBJ2-3
TGTGCCTGGAAATATGGGGGAGCAGATACGCAGTATTTT
CAWKYGGADTQYF
>TRBV6-1|many|TRBD1|TRBJ1-5
TGTGCCAGCAGTGAACAGGGGGGGCAGCCCCAGCATTTT
CASSEQGGQPQHF
>TRBV6-5|NA|NA|TRBJ2-1
TGTGCCAGCAGTTACGTCTCTAAAGGGAACAATGAGCAGTTCTTC
CASSYVSKGNNEQFF
>TRBV11-2|many|NA|TRBJ2-4
TGTGCCAGCAGCTTTGTGGGGGCGTCCCGTCGGTTAGCCAAAAACATTCAGTACTTC
CASSFVGASRRLAKNIQYF
>TRBV7-3|many|TRBD2|TRBJ2-2
TGTGCCAGCAGCCCCTCTGCGGGAGGGGCGAGCGGGGAGCTGTTTTTT
CASSPSAGGASGELFF
>TRBV29-1|NA|NA|TRBJ1-5
TGCAGCGTTAGGATCGACCAGGGTAATCAGCCCCAGCATTTT
CSVRIDQGNQPQHF
>TRBV10-2|many|TRBD2|TRBJ2-1
TGCGCCAGCAGTGAGTCGGTAGCGGGGGGCCTTGGCCATGAGCAGTTCTTC
CASSESVAGGLGHEQFF
>TRBV6-1|many|NA|TRBJ2-5
TGTGCCAGCAGTTTAATGACACGATCGGGGGAGACCCAGTACTTC
CASSLMTRSGETQYF
>TRBV19|few|NA|TRBJ1-3
TGTGCCAGTAGTATCCGGGGAGACGGCTCTGGAAACACCATATATTTT
CASSIRGDGSGNTIYF
>TRBV30|NA|NA|TRBJ2-5
TGTGCCTGGAGTGGGCCAATAGCAATGGAGACCCAGTACTTC
CAWSGPIAMETQYF
>TRBV28|many|TRBD1|TRBJ2-7
TGTGCCAGCAGTTCCCCTCCGGGACAGGGGGCGGTCGAGCAGTACTTC
CASSSPPGQGAVEQYF
>TRBV4-1|many|NA|TRBJ2-1
TGCGCCAGCAGCCGACTACCCTACAATGAGCAGTTCTTC
CASSRLPYNEQFF
>TRBV6-1|NA|TRBD1|TRBJ2-3
TGTGCCAGCAGGACCCAGGGGGCGGGCACAGATACGCAGTATTTT
CASRTQGAGTDTQYF
>TRBV30|many|TRBD2|TRBJ2-3
TGTGCCTGGAGTAGACTAGCGGGAGAGGCAGATACGCAGTATTTT
CAWSRLAGEADTQYF
>TRBV12-3/TRBV12-4|many|NA|TRBJ2-7
TGTGCCAGCAGTCCAGGACGGGTCAACGAGCAGTACTTC
CASSPGRVNEQYF
>TRBV2|many|NA|TRBJ2-1
TGTGCCAGCAGGTGGCAGGAGGCACAAGACAATGAGCAGTTCTTC
CASRWQEAQDNEQFF
>TRBV19|NA|NA|TRBJ2-3
TGTGCCAGTAGAGAGAGGCATTTGAGAAAAGGGATAGGGAGCACAGATACGCAGTATTTT
CASRERHLRKGIGSTDTQYF
>TRBV9|once|NA|TRBJ2-2
TGTGCCTCGGAAGGGTCTCGTGCCGGGGAGCTGTTTTTT
CASEGSRAGELFF